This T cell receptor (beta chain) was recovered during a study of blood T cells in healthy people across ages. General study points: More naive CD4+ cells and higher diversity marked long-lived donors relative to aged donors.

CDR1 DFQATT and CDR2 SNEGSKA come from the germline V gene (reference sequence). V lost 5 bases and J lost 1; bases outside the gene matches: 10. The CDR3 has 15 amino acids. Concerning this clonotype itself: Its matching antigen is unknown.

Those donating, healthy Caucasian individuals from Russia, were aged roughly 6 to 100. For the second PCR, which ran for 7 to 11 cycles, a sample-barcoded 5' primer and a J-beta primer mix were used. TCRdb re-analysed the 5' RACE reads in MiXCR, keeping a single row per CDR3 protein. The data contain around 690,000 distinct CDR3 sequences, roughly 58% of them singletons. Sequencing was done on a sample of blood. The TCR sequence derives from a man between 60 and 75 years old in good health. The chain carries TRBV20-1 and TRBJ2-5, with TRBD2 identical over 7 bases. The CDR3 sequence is CSAPDSERGQETQYF. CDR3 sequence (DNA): TGCAGTGCTCCTGACTCGGAGCGGGGCCAAGAGACCCAGTACTTC.